This TCR beta chain is drawn from a study of cytomegalovirus exposure and HLA in healthy donors. Sequencing used immunoSEQ multiplex PCR; TCRdb keeps in-frame clones, though not all of them. The sample has 200,000 to 250,000 clones, roughly 84% seen once. The V end was cut by 0 bases, the J end by 7 bases, with 25 bases between. This CDR3 comprises 19 residues. Germline CDR1 and CDR2: LGHNT and FRNRAP. This clonotype was obtained from a woman under 30 in good health and CMV-seropositive. The sequencing sample was made of PBMCs. This chain connects TRBV12-5 to TRBJ2-1; D may be TRBD2 (7 bases). For the CDR3, the DNA is TGTGCTAGTGGTTTGGTACTGGTCGGGAGGACTAGGGGACAAAATGAGCAGTTCTTC. It specifies CASGLVLVGRTRGQNEQFF. Full variable domain (remainder filled in from reference TRBV12-5 and TRBJ2-1): DARVTQTPRHKVTEMGQEVTMRCQPILGHNTVFWYRQTMMQGLELLAYFRNRAPLDDSGMPKDRFSAEMPDATLATLKIQPSEPRDSAVYFCASGLVLVGRTRGQNEQFFGPGTRLTVL.